These 27 T cell receptor beta chains were all obtained from the same sample, sequenced in a study of shared clonotypes between healthy human individuals. CD8 cells classed as naive were CD45RO-negative and positively selected for CCR7, excluding terminally differentiated effector memory CD45RA+ cells. The protocol was immunoSEQ multiplex PCR, while the TCRdb copy is restricted to in-frame clones and leaves out a portion. There are over 2 million clones in the sample; about 94% occur only once, and about 1.1% lies in the top ten. The specimen sequenced was naive CD8+ T cells sorted from blood. The receptor source for this set is a man aged 18 to 35 in good health.

The chain employs TRBV5-6 and TRBJ2-7, with D uncertain. Germline V gene data show CDR1 as SGHDT and CDR2 as YYEEEE. The V end lost 0 bases, the J end lost 6 bases, and 7 bases lay between the germline ends. The CDR3 spans 12 residues. CDR3 region: CASSLALGEQYF. CDR3 sequence (DNA): TGTGCCAGCAGCTTGGCCCTGGGCGAGCAGTACTTC.

The chain combines TRBV4-1 with TRBJ2-5; D uncertain. CDR1 and CDR2 from the germline V gene are MGHRA and YSYEKL. Between the trimmed V and J ends, which lost 2 bases and 5 bases, there was a span of 9 bases. This CDR3 is built from 13 residues. The CDR3, as DNA: TGCGCCAGCAGCCAACGCCCCCAGGAGACCCAGTACTTC. The encoded protein is CASSQRPQETQYF.

The chain joins TRBV27 to TRBJ1-2, with D tentatively TRBD1 (5 bases). Germline assignment: CDR1 MNHEY and CDR2 SMNVEV (reference sequence). V was shortened by 3 bases and J by 1 base, with 15 bases between the two germline ends. This CDR3 is 16 amino acids long. DNA of the CDR3: TGTGCCAGCAGTTTCAACACCGGGGGACTTAACTATGGCTACACCTTC. The encoded protein is CASSFNTGGLNYGYTF.

J is TRBJ2-2 and V is TRBV19; D not resolved. Germline lookup yields CDR1 LNHDA and CDR2 SQIVND (reference sequence). CDR3 size: 14 residues. V lost 2 bases, J lost 1 base, and 5 bases lay in between. The DNA for the CDR3 is TGTGCCAGTAGTATATTTCTGAACACCGGGGAGCTGTTTTTT. Translated, it gives CASSIFLNTGELFF.

The rearrangement joins TRBV28 to TRBJ2-3, with 9 positions matching TRBD1. The V and J ends lost 6 bases and 4 bases, in that order; junction bases with no gene match: 20. This CDR3 contains 19 residues. The germline V gene encodes CDR1 MDHEN and CDR2 SYDVKM. CDR3 DNA sequence: TGTGCCAGCAGCCCCCCCTATGGGTCGGGACAGGGAGTCGCAGATACGCAGTATTTT. It translates to CASSPPYGSGQGVADTQYF.

V and J are TRBV27 and TRBJ2-5; D uncertain. CDR3 length equals 15 residues. Trimming cost V 4 bases and J 4 bases, with 16 bases left between them. Germline-derived CDR1 and CDR2 are MNHEY and SMNVEV (reference sequence). The CDR3 region is CASSSAGMWGETQYF. The CDR3 coding sequence is TGTGCCAGCAGTTCGGCCGGTATGTGGGGAGAGACCCAGTACTTC.

The V call is TRBV4-1, the J call TRBJ2-7; TRBD2 agrees at 9 bases. The CDR3 length is 17 residues. The J segment lost 4 bases and the V segment lost 0 bases, leaving 10 bases of the junction unmatched. Germline CDR1 reads MGHRA; CDR2 reads YSYEKL. CDR3 nucleotides: TGCGCCAGCAGCCAAGAACACAGGCTAGCGGGAATGTACGAGCAGTACTTC. Translating it yields CASSQEHRLAGMYEQYF.

This rearrangement joins TRBV11-3 to TRBJ2-3; D is unclear. Germline assignment: CDR1 SGHNT and CDR2 YENEEA. CDR3 size: 11 residues. V was pared by 5 bases and J by 5 bases, with 5 bases between. DNA for the CDR3: TGTGCCAGCAGCCCCCGAGATACGCAGTATTTT. It codes for CASSPRDTQYF. The full variable domain, its missing parts supplied by reference TRBV11-3 and TRBJ2-3, is EAGVVQSPRYKIIEKKQPVAFWCNPISGHNTLYWYLQNLGQGPELLIRYENEEAVDDSQLPKDRFSAERLKGVDSTLKIQPAELGDSAVYLCASSPRDTQYFGPGTRLTVL.

This chain joins TRBV5-1 and TRBJ2-3; D may be TRBD2 (5 bases). The CDR3 extends over 12 amino acids. CDR1 and CDR2 from the germline V gene are SGHRS and YFSETQ. V gave up 7 bases and J gave up 2 bases, with 8 bases separating them. CDR3: CASEGDTDTQYF. DNA for the CDR3: TGCGCCAGCGAGGGCGACACAGATACGCAGTATTTT.

The CDR3 DNA reads TGTGCCAGCAGCTTACACGCAGAACAAGAGACCCAGTACTTC. Translated: CASSLHAEQETQYF. The rearrangement uses TRBV7-6 and TRBJ2-5; D call uncertain. Trimming removed 2 bases at V and 2 bases at J, with 9 bases between. Germline-derived CDR1 and CDR2 are SGHVS and FNYEAQ. The CDR3 loop spans 14 amino acids.

As concerns this clone: The sample carries other DNA sequences with the same CDR3. The J gene is TRBJ1-4, the V gene TRBV27; a weak D match, TRBD1 (5 bases). Looked up from germline, CDR1 is MNHEY and CDR2 is SMNVEV (reference sequence). There are 14 residues in the CDR3. Trimming removed 4 bases at V and 3 bases at J, with 9 bases between. CDR3 DNA sequence: TGTGCCAGCAGTTCCACAGGATCTAATGAAAAACTGTTTTTT. It yields the protein CASSSTGSNEKLFF.

V and J are TRBV7-9 and TRBJ1-1; D unresolved. CDR3 size: 13 residues. Germline lookup yields CDR1 SEHNR and CDR2 FQNEAQ (reference sequence). V was pared by 4 bases and J by 6 bases, with 12 bases between. The CDR3 reads CASSSVEGAEAFF. The CDR3 DNA follows: TGTGCCAGCAGCTCCGTTGAGGGAGCTGAAGCTTTCTTT.

V is TRBV30 and J is TRBJ1-2; weak D call: TRBD1 (6 bases). The CDR3 length is 13 residues. Between the trimmed V and J ends, which lost 5 bases and 8 bases, there was a span of 18 bases. Germline CDR1 reads GTSNPN; CDR2 reads SVGIG (reference sequence). The CDR3 sequence: CAWDPRDKRGYTF. CDR3 sequence (DNA): TGTGCCTGGGATCCTCGGGACAAACGCGGCTACACCTTC. Drawing the rest from reference TRBV30 and TRBJ1-2, the complete variable domain is SQTIHQWPATLVQPVGSPLSLECTVEGTSNPNLYWYRQAAGRGLQLLFYSVGIGQISSEVPQNLSASRPQDRQFILSSKKLLLSDSGFYLCAWDPRDKRGYTFGSGTRLTVV.

The chain recombines TRBV7-9 with TRBJ2-7, with 7 nucleotides matching TRBD2. V was pared by 5 bases and J by 4 bases, with 14 bases of the junction left unmatched. The CDR3 consists of 16 residues. Germline assignment: CDR1 SEHNR and CDR2 FQNEAQ (reference sequence). CDR3 amino acids: CASSPTPGTKEYEQYF. For the CDR3, the DNA is TGTGCCAGCAGCCCTACCCCCGGGACTAAGGAATACGAGCAGTACTTC.

This clone has only one observation. As DNA, the CDR3 is TGTGCCAGCAGCCTCATCCCGACCGGAACCTCTGGAAACACCATATATTTT. Its protein is CASSLIPTGTSGNTIYF. V is TRBV7-6 and J is TRBJ1-3, with D hard to call. CDR1 is SGHVS and CDR2 is FNYEAQ in the germline V gene. The V end lost 5 bases, the J end lost 0 bases, and 17 bases lay between the germline ends. The CDR3 runs 17 residues.

V usage is TRBV11-1 and J usage is TRBJ1-1; 8 bases are a match to TRBD1. The CDR3 is 16 residues long. V dropped 5 bases and J dropped 6; count of bases not matched to a gene: 14. CDR1 and CDR2 (germline): SGHAT, FQDESV (reference sequence). The CDR3 reads CASSGPATGENSEAFF. The CDR3, as DNA: TGTGCCAGCAGCGGACCTGCGACAGGGGAAAACTCTGAAGCTTTCTTT. Based on the CDR3 plus reference TRBV11-1 and TRBJ1-1, the full variable domain is EAEVAQSPRYKITEKSQAVAFWCDPISGHATLYWYRQILGQGPELLVQFQDESVVDDSQLPKDRFSAERLKGVDSTLKIQPAELGDSAMYLCASSGPATGENSEAFFGQGTRLTVV.

CDR3 amino acids: CASSLATGPGEKLFF. Written as DNA, the CDR3 is TGTGCCAGCAGCCTGGCTACAGGGCCAGGTGAAAAACTGTTTTTT. The rearrangement joins TRBV13 to TRBJ1-4; the D gene is possibly TRBD1 (6 bases). Germline CDR1 reads PRHDT; CDR2 reads FYEKMQ (reference sequence). CDR3 size: 15 residues. Deletions cut 5 bases from V and 7 bases from J, with 17 bases between.

The chain has TRBV28 and TRBJ2-1, with a tentative D call TRBD2 (6 bases). CDR1 is MDHEN and CDR2 is SYDVKM in the germline V gene. This CDR3 region has 14 residues. Trimming shortened V by 5 bases and J by 9 bases, and 17 bases separated the two germline ends. DNA of the CDR3: TGTGCCAGCAGTGTGATCGCCGGGAGAAGTGAGCAGTTCTTC. Its protein product is CASSVIAGRSEQFF.

The chain uses TRBV5-1 and TRBJ1-5, with 9 bases fitting TRBD1. J was trimmed by 4 bases and V by 3 bases; bases with no gene match: 5. The length of the CDR3 is 15 residues. Germline CDR1 is SGHRS and CDR2 is YFSETQ. The CDR3 DNA follows: TGCGCCAGCAGCTCGATGACAGGGGGTAATCAGCCCCAGCATTTT. It encodes CASSSMTGGNQPQHF.

The gene calls are TRBV30 and TRBJ1-4, with D possibly matching TRBD1 (5 bases). CDR1 GTSNPN and CDR2 SVGIG come from the germline V gene (reference sequence). The ends were cut back, 4 bases at V and 4 bases at J, with 16 bases in the middle. The CDR3 loop spans 15 amino acids. This chain's CDR3 is CAWNGVGPVNEKLFF. The DNA for the CDR3 is TGTGCCTGGAACGGTGTGGGGCCGGTTAATGAAAAACTGTTTTTT.

The chain employs TRBV29-1 and TRBJ2-5, with 11 bases fitting TRBD2. From germline, CDR1 is SQVTM and CDR2 ANQGSEA. This CDR3 contains 17 residues. The V gene end was trimmed by 4 bases and the J gene end by 1 base; junction bases not matched to a gene: 11. CDR3 sequence reads: CSVVIAGGPSPQETQYF. The CDR3 DNA reads TGCAGCGTTGTAATAGCGGGGGGGCCCTCACCCCAAGAGACCCAGTACTTC. Full variable domain (outside the CDR3, taken from reference TRBV29-1 and TRBJ2-5): SAVISQKPSRDICQRGTSLTIQCQVDSQVTMMFWYRQQPGQSLTLIATANQGSEATYESGFVIDKFPISRPNLTFSTLTVSNMSPEDSSIYLCSVVIAGGPSPQETQYFGPGTRLLVL.

The V call is TRBV5-4, the J call TRBJ2-7; 9 bases match TRBD1. This CDR3 spans 14 amino acids. CDR1 is SGHNT, CDR2 YYREEE, per germline (reference sequence). Germline trimming cut 4 bases from V and 7 bases from J; bases unmatched to any gene: 9. The CDR3 DNA reads TGTGCCAGCAGCCCATGGACAGGGGTGGAAGAGCAGTACTTC. Translation: CASSPWTGVEEQYF.

V gene TRBV7-8 combines with J gene TRBJ2-7; 8 bases map to TRBD1. V was pared by 2 bases and J by 3 bases, with 6 bases of the junction left unmatched. The CDR3 contains 15 residues. Germline-derived CDR1 and CDR2 are SGHVS and FQNEAQ. CDR3 coding DNA: TGTGCCAGCAGCTTACCTTCAGGGGGCCACTACGAGCAGTACTTC. Translating it yields CASSLPSGGHYEQYF.

This clone occurred once. DNA of the CDR3: TGTGCCAGCAGCGAGTCAGGGACTGGTTCACCCCTCCACTTT. This codes for CASSESGTGSPLHF. This chain uses TRBV9 with TRBJ1-6; D might be TRBD1 (5 bases). V lost 3 bases and J 9 bases, leaving 13 bases between the germline ends. This CDR3 contains 14 residues. Germline CDR1 is SGDLS and CDR2 is YYNGEE.

The CDR3 bases are TGTGCCAGCAGCTTACGGGCATCACCCCGCTACGAGCAGTACTTC. This encodes CASSLRASPRYEQYF. V and J are TRBV11-2 and TRBJ2-7; D is uncertain. V was cut by 2 bases and J by 3 bases, with 14 bases left in between. The germline CDR1 and CDR2 sequences are SGHAT and FQNNGV. The CDR3 runs to 15 residues.

The chain couples TRBV7-9 to TRBJ2-3, with D unresolved. Germline CDR1 and CDR2: SEHNR and FQNEAQ (reference sequence). Trimming pared 8 bases from V and 2 bases from J, leaving 5 bases between. This CDR3 comprises 11 residues. The CDR3 coding sequence is TGTGCCAGCGACGACACAGATACGCAGTATTTT. Its translation is CASDDTDTQYF.

This clone showed up just once. This rearrangement joins TRBV7-6 to TRBJ1-1, with 7 bases identical to TRBD1. The ends lost 8 bases at V and 4 bases at J; junction bases unmatched: 16. Germline V gives CDR1 SGHVS, CDR2 FNYEAQ. The CDR3 is 16 amino acids. CDR3 protein: CASEPQKGARGTEAFF. In DNA form, the CDR3 reads TGTGCCAGCGAACCCCAAAAGGGGGCCCGGGGCACTGAAGCTTTCTTT.